Listed below are T cell receptor beta chains from one sample, sequenced in a study of blood T cell repertoires in COVID-19. Produced via immunoSEQ multiplex PCR; TCRdb's table is partial and in-frame only. The sample includes 200,000 to 250,000 clones, 70% to 90% of them seen just once. The source material was peripheral blood. The origin of the receptors is a woman under 30 who had recovered from COVID-19. Each CDR3 is given with its conserved first and last residue. The D gene is left open where the match is weak. A row's size may be missing; if present it is once, few, many or a size class.

size | D | J | V | DNA | CDR3
once | - | TRBJ1-5 | TRBV19 | TGTGCCAGTAGTATATCCGTGTCGGATCAGCCCCAGCATTTT | CASSISVSDQPQHF
- | TRBD2 | TRBJ2-7 | TRBV11-2 | TGTGCCAGCAGCCCCGGGAGGGGCTACGAGCAGTACTTC | CASSPGRGYEQYF
- | - | TRBJ1-1 | TRBV5-1 | TGCGCCAGCAGCTTGGTAACAGGGTGGCCCAAAGCTTTCTTT | CASSLVTGWPKAFF
- | TRBD1 | TRBJ1-2 | TRBV2 | TGTGCCAGCAGTTTGGGACAGGGAAACTATGGCTACACTTTC | CASSLGQGNYGYTF
- | TRBD1 | TRBJ1-1 | TRBV20-1 | TGCAGTGCTAGATTGGACAGGGAACCTTTCTTT | CSARLDREPFF
- | TRBD2 | TRBJ2-5 | TRBV5-1 | TGCGCCAGCAGCCAATTAAGCGGGAGTGAGACCCAGTACTTC | CASSQLSGSETQYF
- | TRBD2 | TRBJ2-5 | TRBV7-3 | TGTGCCAGCAGCGCTAACGGGCTAGCGGAGCAAGAGACCCAGTACTTC | CASSANGLAEQETQYF
- | - | TRBJ1-2 | TRBV7-9 | TGTGCCAGCAGCTCGACAGTTTTTACGAACTATGGCTACACCTTC | CASSSTVFTNYGYTF
- | - | TRBJ2-1 | TRBV27 | TGTGCCAGCAGTGCCTCGGCAGGGCGGAATGAGCAGTTCTTC | CASSASAGRNEQFF
- | - | TRBJ2-1 | TRBV18 | TGTGCCAGCTCACCACGCTATGCGGGGATGCCCACTCATGAGCAGTTCTTC | CASSPRYAGMPTHEQFF
- | - | TRBJ1-5 | TRBV15 | TGTGCCACCAGCACAGGGGTCTTCGGCAATCAGCCCCAGCATTTT | CATSTGVFGNQPQHF
few | - | TRBJ2-1 | TRBV20-1 | TGCAGTGCTACCTATTACAATGAGCAGTTCTTC | CSATYYNEQFF
few | TRBD1 | TRBJ1-5 | TRBV2 | TGTGCCAGCAGCTGGACAGGGGTTGGCAATCAGCCCCAGCATTTT | CASSWTGVGNQPQHF
- | - | TRBJ2-7 | TRBV5-1 | TGCGCCAGCAGCTTGGGGCGGGGCCCATCCTACGAGCAGTACTTC | CASSLGRGPSYEQYF
- | TRBD1 | TRBJ2-7 | TRBV9 | TGTGCCAGCAGCGGGGACAGCTACGAGCAGTACTTC | CASSGDSYEQYF
- | - | TRBJ1-1 | TRBV4-1 | TGCGCCAGCAGCCAAGATCGAGTGGGGGGCACTGAAGCTTTCTTT | CASSQDRVGGTEAFF
- | TRBD1 | TRBJ2-7 | TRBV10-3 | TGTGCCATCAGTGAGTCGCAGGAGACAGGGGCTTACGAGCAGTACTTC | CAISESQETGAYEQYF
once | TRBD1 | TRBJ2-7 | TRBV18 | TGTGCCAGCTCACTGGGACAGAGGGTCGACGAGCAGTACTTC | CASSLGQRVDEQYF
- | TRBD2 | TRBJ2-7 | TRBV6-2/TRBV6-3 | TGTGCCAGCAGTTACAGCGCGGGAGACCCCTACGAGCAGTACTTC | CASSYSAGDPYEQYF
- | - | TRBJ2-7 | TRBV30 | TGTGCCTGGGTAGACATACGCGAGCAGTACTTC | CAWVDIREQYF
- | - | TRBJ1-4 | TRBV7-8 | TGTGCCAGCAGCTTAGCAGGAGTTAATGAAAAACTGTTTTTT | CASSLAGVNEKLFF
- | TRBD1 | TRBJ2-2 | TRBV6-4 | TGTGCCAGTCGACAGGGAGAGGCCGGGGAGCTGTTTTTT | CASRQGEAGELFF
- | - | TRBJ1-2 | TRBV12-3/TRBV12-4 | TGTGCCAGCAGTTCGCGGTATTACCACACCTTC | CASSSRYYHTF
once | - | TRBJ2-5 | TRBV18 | TGTGCCAGCTCACCCGACAGGTCTGAGACCCAGTACTTC | CASSPDRSETQYF
- | TRBD2 | TRBJ2-6 | TRBV9 | TGTGCCAGCAGCCGATACGATAGCGGGAGAGGGATCTCTGGGGCCAACGTCCTGACTTTC | CASSRYDSGRGISGANVLTF
- | - | TRBJ2-7 | TRBV5-1 | TGCGCCAGCAGCCGGGAGTTCTCCTACGAGCAGTACTTC | CASSREFSYEQYF
- | - | TRBJ1-2 | TRBV30 | TGTGCCTGGAGACTAGATAACTATGGCTACACCTTC | CAWRLDNYGYTF
- | TRBD1 | TRBJ1-3 | TRBV7-2 | TGTGCCAGCAGCCCCGGACAGGGGTCCATAAACTCTGGAAACACCATATATTTT | CASSPGQGSINSGNTIYF
few | TRBD1 | TRBJ2-7 | TRBV28 | TGTGCCAGCAGTTTAGGGACAGGGTGGGACGAGCAGTACTTC | CASSLGTGWDEQYF